A single sample is the source of the 7 T cell receptor beta chains below, sequenced in a study of T cells after posttransplantation cyclophosphamide. Sequencing used immunoSEQ multiplex PCR; TCRdb keeps in-frame clones, though not all of them. The sample has around 2,000 clones, over 55% seen once. Cyclophosphamide on days +3 and +4 followed busulfan-fludarabine conditioning and a marrow graft. Source: PBMCs, taken after allogeneic stem cell transplant with posttransplant cyclophosphamide. The source is a male patient in his sixties who received an allogeneic stem cell transplant from a related donor and was CMV-positive. Some of the T cells might come from the graft donor.

The rearrangement joins TRBV29-1 to TRBJ2-5; TRBD1 is a possible D gene (7 bases). This CDR3 region has 17 residues. Germline assignment: CDR1 SQVTM and CDR2 ANQGSEA. Trimming removed 0 bases from V and 1 base from J, with 18 bases in between. The CDR3, as DNA: TGCAGCGTTGAAGATCCGGTCCGGGGGACAGCCCAAGAGACCCAGTACTTC. Protein sequence: CSVEDPVRGTAQETQYF.

CDR3 bases: TGTGCCCGACGGGCGACTAGCGGGAGGTGGTACTTC. It yields the protein CARRATSGRWYF. This chain joins TRBV30 and TRBJ2-7; TRBD2 matches at 13 bases. CDR3 size: 12 residues. Germline CDR1 GTSNPN, CDR2 SVGIG (reference sequence). The ends lost 8 bases at V and 12 bases at J; junction bases unmatched: 10.

The chain joins TRBV27 to TRBJ2-1; 8 bases match TRBD1. CDR1 is MNHEY, CDR2 SMNVEV, per germline (reference sequence). The CDR3 runs to 16 residues. V was pared by 4 bases and J by 7 bases, with 12 bases of the junction left unmatched. This chain's CDR3 is CASSSYRQGSGNEQFF. In DNA, the CDR3 is TGTGCCAGCAGTTCTTATAGACAGGGGTCTGGGAATGAGCAGTTCTTC.

This sequence joins TRBV5-6 and TRBJ2-5; no clear D gene. The better agreement between TRBJ2-7 and the DNA end casts doubt on the J call. The CDR3 loop spans 13 amino acids. In germline, CDR1 is SGHDT, CDR2 YYEEEE. The CDR3 nucleotides read TGTGCCAGCAGCTTGGTATCTAGTAACGAGCAGTACTTC. Translation: CASSLVSSNEQYF.

The genes are TRBV2 and TRBJ1-6; 7 bases are a match to TRBD1. V lost 3 bases and J lost 8; bases outside the gene matches: 7. This CDR3 region has 15 residues. Germline CDR1 is SNHLY and CDR2 is FYNNEI. In nucleotides, the CDR3 is TGTGCCAGCAGTGAGGAAGGGGGCCTTTATTCACCCCTCCACTTT. This translates into CASSEEGGLYSPLHF.

In this sample, this clone turned up a few times. The chain has TRBV10-3 and TRBJ1-5; 8 nucleotides agree with TRBD1. The CDR3 consists of 16 residues. The germline gives CDR1 ENHRY, CDR2 SYGVKD. J was trimmed by 4 bases and V by 0 bases; bases with no gene match: 5. DNA for the CDR3: TGTGCCATCAGTGAGTCCGGGACAGGCCGGAATCAGCCCCAGCATTTT. The encoded protein is CAISESGTGRNQPQHF.

This chain connects TRBV4-1 to TRBJ2-5, with 10 bases aligning to TRBD2. CDR3 size: 20 residues. After removal of 0 bases from V and 0 bases from J, the junction contained 13 bases not matched to a gene. CDR1 MGHRA and CDR2 YSYEKL come from the germline V gene. The CDR3 DNA sequence: TGCGCCAGCAGCCAAGAAGGGTCGCTAGCGGGGGCAGACGACCAAGAGACCCAGTACTTC. Its translation: CASSQEGSLAGADDQETQYF.